This TCR beta chain was documented in a study of blood T cell repertoires in COVID-19. Study overall: The study drew acute and convalescent COVID-19 samples from the United States, Italy and Spain. Nucleic acid was either cDNA or gDNA, and it came from T cells, B-cell-depleted T cells, or PBMCs.

This CDR3 comprises 15 residues. In germline, CDR1 is MNHEY, CDR2 SVGAGI. The V gene end was trimmed by 7 bases and the J gene end by 5 bases; junction bases not matched to a gene: 13. Methods used by the authors: Reference gene primer amplification in the assay estimated nucleated cell counts. Produced via immunoSEQ multiplex PCR; TCRdb's table is partial and in-frame only. V and J calls and clone size are given by that table; D and trimming were obtained from the DNA. Seen here are around 190,000 clones, 80% to 90% observed once, and the top ten hold about 8.6%. This clone was detected only once. The TCR was taken from a man in his forties or fifties with active or convalescent COVID-19. This chain uses TRBV6-5 with TRBJ2-7; 8 bases are shared with TRBD1. The sample comprised peripheral blood. The CDR3 DNA sequence: TGTGCCAGCAAGGTCCCCTGGACAGGGAAAGACGAGCAGTACTTC. As protein: CASKVPWTGKDEQYF.